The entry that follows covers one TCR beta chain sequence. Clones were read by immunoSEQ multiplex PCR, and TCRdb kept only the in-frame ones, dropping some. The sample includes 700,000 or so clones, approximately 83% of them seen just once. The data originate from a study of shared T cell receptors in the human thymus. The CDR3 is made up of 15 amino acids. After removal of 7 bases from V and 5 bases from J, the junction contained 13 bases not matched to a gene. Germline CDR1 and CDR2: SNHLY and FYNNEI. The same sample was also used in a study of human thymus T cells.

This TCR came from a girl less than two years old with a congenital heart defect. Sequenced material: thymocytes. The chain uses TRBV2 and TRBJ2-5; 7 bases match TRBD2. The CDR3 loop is CASTGVGGGPETQYF. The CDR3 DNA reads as TGTGCCAGCACGGGCGTCGGGGGAGGGCCGGAGACCCAGTACTTC.